These T cell receptor beta chains were read from a single sample in a study of blood T cell repertoires in COVID-19. The repertoire was sequenced with immunoSEQ multiplex PCR; TCRdb's copy has only in-frame clones and lacks some. The sample has 70,000 to 90,000 clones; 65% to 90% are singletons. Input material: peripheral blood. These receptors all stem from a man in his fifties or sixties with acute or convalescent COVID-19. CDR3s include the opening cysteine and the closing phenylalanine or tryptophan.

J gene | V gene | CDR3 protein
TRBJ1-1 | TRBV6-5 | CASSRQGMNTEAFF
TRBJ1-2 | TRBV5-4 | CASSSDSANYGYTF
TRBJ1-2 | TRBV11-2 | CASSLALDRGKGYTF
TRBJ2-5 | TRBV9 | CASSVGRMFETQYF
TRBJ2-5 | TRBV3-1/TRBV3-2 | CASSQDSGTSGGGRKTQYF
TRBJ1-3 | TRBV19 | CASSMVTGGNTIYF
TRBJ2-1 | TRBV7-3 | CASSLIGRGPDEQFF
TRBJ1-2 | TRBV19 | CASSMLVPGQVNYGYTF
TRBJ1-1 | TRBV28 | CASSLQGLNTEAFF
TRBJ2-1 | TRBV6-2/TRBV6-3 | CASSALAGGMREQFF
TRBJ1-4 | TRBV30 | CAWATSGQINEKLFF
TRBJ1-1 | TRBV9 | CASSDRTGPGTEAFF
TRBJ2-7 | TRBV29-1 | CSVRGVGQGPSEQYF
TRBJ1-3 | TRBV3-1/TRBV3-2 | CASSQQGFGNTIYF
TRBJ2-1 | TRBV29-1 | CSVTYGLAGDNEQFF
TRBJ2-2 | TRBV12-5 | CASGQRLAGGRTGELFF
TRBJ2-1 | TRBV11-1 | CASSLGQLRDEQFF
TRBJ2-1 | TRBV7-2 | CASSLFSGGADEQFF
TRBJ1-1 | TRBV11-3 | CASSLDGLGGTEAFF
TRBJ2-3 | TRBV19 | CATAGQRPPFAQYF
TRBJ1-6 | TRBV5-4 | CASSLLSSYNSPLHF
TRBJ2-3 | TRBV6-2/TRBV6-3 | CASSLTTRQGAATDTQYF
TRBJ1-5 | TRBV30 | CAWSVLHQPQHF
TRBJ1-1 | TRBV29-1 | CSVVPRLNTEAFF
TRBJ1-2 | TRBV12-3/TRBV12-4 | CARTYRGRFTF
TRBJ2-7 | TRBV30 | CALGGSYEQYF
TRBJ2-6 | TRBV5-6 | CASSSGFRKTGANVLTF
TRBJ2-1 | TRBV5-8 | CASSLVTSGSSYNEQFF
TRBJ1-2 | TRBV19 | CASSLEGGGPYGYTF
TRBJ2-2 | TRBV9 | CASSARLAGELFF
TRBJ1-2 | TRBV28 | CASSPGQGARYGYTF
TRBJ1-2 | TRBV7-2 | CASTFLGQVDYGYTF
TRBJ1-1 | TRBV4-1 | CASSQPGQGAHTEAFF
TRBJ2-1 | TRBV19 | CASTSGRIESYNEQFF
TRBJ1-2 | TRBV6-5 | CASRPDRKSYGYTF
TRBJ1-2 | TRBV29-1 | CSVEVGQVTF
TRBJ1-5 | TRBV19 | CASSISPQSNQPQHF
TRBJ2-7 | TRBV29-1 | CSVESAGSYEQYF
TRBJ1-1 | TRBV18 | CASSREMNTEAFF
TRBJ1-1 | TRBV10-1 | CASSGQVGTEAFF
TRBJ2-7 | TRBV19 | CASSSGTGTTYEQYF
TRBJ2-3 | TRBV5-1 | CASSLEGFGGGSDTQYF
TRBJ1-1 | TRBV5-1 | CASSWTGTGFTEAFF
TRBJ2-5 | TRBV2 | CATEEGARETQYF
TRBJ2-3 | TRBV10-1 | CASSREFFTDTQYF
TRBJ1-4 | TRBV5-1 | CASSSRGPTEKLFF
TRBJ1-5 | TRBV10-3 | CAISAGHSTGQPQHF
TRBJ2-1 | TRBV18 | CASSPKVGEQFF
TRBJ1-2 | TRBV28 | CASSPDRAYGYTF
TRBJ2-4 | TRBV2 | CAASSGDVVKNIQYF
TRBJ1-1 | TRBV7-8 | CASSSQGKENAFF